A selection of T cell receptor beta chains follows, all from one sample in a study of T cell therapy after organ transplantation. Their antigen targets remain unknown. Sequenced by immunoSEQ multiplex PCR; TCRdb stores in-frame clones only, minus some. The sample has 51,000 or so clones, less than 95% seen once. The sample in question was CD8+ T cells from blood, obtained before autologous CMV-specific T cell therapy. The source is a human patient who had received a solid organ transplant and had CMV disease. Both conserved end residues are part of each CDR3. A D gene is named only where the DNA matches it firmly. A row's size may be missing; if present it is once, few, many or a size class.

TRBV6-6,TRBJ1-5,NA,NA,TGTGCCAGCAGTTACATAAATCAGCCCCAGCATTTT,CASSYINQPQHF
TRBV5-1,TRBJ1-4,TRBD1,NA,TGCGCCAGCCATACCGGGACAGAGAATGAAAAACTGTTTTTT,CASHTGTENEKLFF
TRBV13,TRBJ2-1,NA,NA,TGTGCCAGCAGCTATACCATCCAGATAGGGGGCTCCTACAATGAGCAGTTCTTC,CASSYTIQIGGSYNEQFF
TRBV4-3,TRBJ2-2,NA,NA,TGCGCCAGCAGCCAAGTGGTCCAGAACACCGGGGAGCTGTTTTTT,CASSQVVQNTGELFF
TRBV6-5,TRBJ2-3,TRBD1,NA,TGTGCCAGCAGTTTAACAGGGGCGGCGGATACGCAGTATTTT,CASSLTGAADTQYF
TRBV15,TRBJ1-1,NA,NA,TGTGCCACCAGCAGAGATTCCCTCCAGACTTTCTTT,CATSRDSLQTFF
TRBV21-1,TRBJ2-1,NA,NA,TGTGCCAGCGGCCAAGTTCTCGGGGGCTCGTTCCTAACAGATGAGCAGTTCTTC,CASGQVLGGSFLTDEQFF
TRBV29-1,TRBJ2-5,NA,NA,TGCAGCGTTGCTGGGTATGAAGAGACCCAGTACTTC,CSVAGYEETQYF
TRBV10-3,TRBJ2-7,TRBD1,NA,TGTGCCATCAGTGGTGGACAGGGCCCCTACGAGCAGTACTTC,CAISGGQGPYEQYF
TRBV6-1,TRBJ2-3,TRBD1,NA,TGTGCCAGCAGCCGGGACAGTGAATTGGGTACGCAGTATTTT,CASSRDSELGTQYF
TRBV9,TRBJ1-5,NA,NA,TGTGCCAGCAGCGTTGAGGGGGATCAGCCCCAGCATTTT,CASSVEGDQPQHF
TRBV27,TRBJ2-7,NA,NA,TGTGCCAGCAGTTTAGAGGGGCTGAGCTCCTACGAGCAGTACTTC,CASSLEGLSSYEQYF
TRBV5-6,TRBJ2-5,TRBD1,NA,TGTGCCAGCAGCCCTACAGGGGATGGCGCGACCCAGTACTTC,CASSPTGDGATQYF
TRBV18,TRBJ2-7,NA,NA,TGTGCCAGCTCACCACCCGGGACGTCGCCCTACGAGCAGTACTTC,CASSPPGTSPYEQYF
TRBV7-2,TRBJ2-1,NA,NA,TGTGCCAGCAGTTCCCGCCGATCCGCGGGACTTACCTACAATGAGCAGTTCTTC,CASSSRRSAGLTYNEQFF
TRBV11-1,TRBJ2-7,NA,NA,TGTGCCAGCAGCACGCCGGGTTACGAGCAGTACTTC,CASSTPGYEQYF
TRBV5-6,TRBJ1-5,TRBD1,NA,TGTGCCAGCAGCCGGGTAGGGGGCGGTCAGCCCCAGCATTTT,CASSRVGGGQPQHF
TRBV7-9,TRBJ2-3,TRBD1,NA,TGTGCCAGCAGCCCTGGACAGGCAGATACGCAGTATTTT,CASSPGQADTQYF
TRBV7-2,TRBJ2-1,NA,NA,TGTGCCAGCAGCCTCACGACCCCTTACAATGAGCAGTTCTTC,CASSLTTPYNEQFF
TRBV6-1,TRBJ1-1,NA,NA,TGTGCCAGCAGTGAAGGTGGCAGCTACACTGAAGCTTTCTTT,CASSEGGSYTEAFF
TRBV29-1,TRBJ2-3,TRBD1,NA,TGCAGCGTTATAGGGACAGGGAGGAGAATAGATACGCAGTATTTT,CSVIGTGRRIDTQYF
TRBV5-1,TRBJ2-7,TRBD1,NA,TGCGCCAGCAGCGTTCGGGACAGAGAATCCTACGAGCAGTACTTC,CASSVRDRESYEQYF
TRBV4-3,TRBJ1-6,TRBD1,NA,TGCGCCAGCAGCCAAAAAACAGGGGGCTCCTATAATTCACCCCTCCACTTT,CASSQKTGGSYNSPLHF
TRBV6-4,TRBJ1-1,NA,NA,TGTGCCAGCAGTGTCCGGGCCGAGAACACTGAAGCTTTCTTT,CASSVRAENTEAFF
TRBV9,TRBJ1-2,NA,NA,TGTGCCAGCAGCGCCGGCGGGGGGAACTATGGCTACACCTTC,CASSAGGGNYGYTF
TRBV2,TRBJ2-2,TRBD2,NA,TGTGCCAGCAGTGAGGGGAGGGCCCTTTACACCGGGGAGCTGTTTTTT,CASSEGRALYTGELFF
TRBV4-3,TRBJ2-1,TRBD1,few,TGCGCCAGCAGCCAAGGCCCCGGGACAGGGGGCAATGAGCAGTTCTTC,CASSQGPGTGGNEQFF
TRBV19,TRBJ2-3,NA,NA,TGTGCCACACACGGACAGAGCACAGATACGCAGTATTTT,CATHGQSTDTQYF
TRBV18,TRBJ2-4,NA,NA,TGTGCCAGCTCACCTGACGCCGGCCTGCTAGCCAAAAACATTCAGTACTTC,CASSPDAGLLAKNIQYF
TRBV27,TRBJ2-7,NA,NA,TGTGCCAGCAGTTTCGGGCGGAACTACGAGCAGTACTTC,CASSFGRNYEQYF
TRBV19,TRBJ2-6,TRBD2,NA,TGTGCCAGTAGTATGCAAGCGGGGGGAAGCTCTGGGGCCAACGTCCTGACTTTC,CASSMQAGGSSGANVLTF
TRBV7-9,TRBJ1-2,NA,NA,TGTGCCAGCAGCCCGGGGACAAATCCCTCTTATGGCTACACCTTC,CASSPGTNPSYGYTF
TRBV10-3,TRBJ1-1,NA,NA,TGTGCCATCATGTCGGGTGGGGGGATGTTGAACACTGAAGCTTTCTTT,CAIMSGGGMLNTEAFF
TRBV7-5,TRBJ2-3,NA,once,TGTGCCAGAAGCTTAGCAAGGGAGGGGCTGAGGGCCACAGATACGCAGTATTTT,CARSLAREGLRATDTQYF
TRBV7-6,TRBJ2-5,TRBD1,few,TGTGCCAGCAGCTTTGAACTGACAGGGGGCAGGGAGACCCAGTACTTC,CASSFELTGGRETQYF
TRBV19,TRBJ1-3,TRBD1,NA,TGTGCCAGTAGTCGAGGGCCTTCCGGAGGGACAGGGGTTTTCAGCTCTGGAAACACCATATATTTT,CASSRGPSGGTGVFSSGNTIYF
TRBV6-1,TRBJ1-4,NA,NA,TGTGCCAGCAGTGGGCTTACAGGCACTAATGAAAAACTGTTTTTT,CASSGLTGTNEKLFF
TRBV5-6,TRBJ1-5,NA,few,TGTGCCAGCAGCTTGGGGCAGAGCAATCAGCCCCAGCATTTT,CASSLGQSNQPQHF
TRBV6-5,TRBJ1-6,NA,NA,TGTGCCAGCAGTTTACAGGGTAATAATTCACCCCTCCACTTT,CASSLQGNNSPLHF
TRBV18,TRBJ2-3,TRBD1,NA,TGTGCCAGCTCGACAGGGGGGTCAGATACGCAGTATTTT,CASSTGGSDTQYF
TRBV5-8,TRBJ2-1,TRBD1,NA,TGTGCCAGCAGCCTTGTCGGGGACAGGATCTCCTACAATGAGCAGTTCTTC,CASSLVGDRISYNEQFF
TRBV7-6,TRBJ2-5,TRBD2,NA,TGTGCCAGCAGCTTAGGGGGGGGGATACAAGAGACCCAGTACTTC,CASSLGGGIQETQYF
TRBV6-5,TRBJ2-2,NA,medium-sized,TGTGCCAGCAGTTACGACGGAACGAACACCGGGGAGCTGTTTTTT,CASSYDGTNTGELFF
TRBV5-1,TRBJ2-5,NA,NA,TGCGCCAGCAGCTTGGTGAAGCGTATTGAGTTGCAAGAGACCCAGTACTTC,CASSLVKRIELQETQYF
TRBV6-5,TRBJ1-1,NA,NA,TGTGCCATACGACAGTCCTACACTGAAGCTTTCTTT,CAIRQSYTEAFF
TRBV5-1,TRBJ2-1,NA,NA,TGCGCCAGCAGCTTGACGGACCCTTGGGGCAGCGAGCAGTTCTTC,CASSLTDPWGSEQFF